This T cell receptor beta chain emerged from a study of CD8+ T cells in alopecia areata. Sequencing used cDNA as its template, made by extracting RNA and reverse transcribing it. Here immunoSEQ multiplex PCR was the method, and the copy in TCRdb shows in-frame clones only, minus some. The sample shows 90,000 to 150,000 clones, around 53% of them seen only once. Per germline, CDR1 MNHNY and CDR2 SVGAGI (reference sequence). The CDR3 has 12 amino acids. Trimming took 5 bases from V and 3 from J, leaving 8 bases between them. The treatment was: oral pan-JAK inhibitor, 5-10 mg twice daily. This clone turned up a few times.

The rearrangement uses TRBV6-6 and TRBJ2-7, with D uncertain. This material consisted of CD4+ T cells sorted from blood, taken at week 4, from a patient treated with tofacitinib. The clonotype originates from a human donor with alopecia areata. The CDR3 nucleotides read TGTGCCAGCAGTCCCCGAAGCTACGAGCAGTACTTC. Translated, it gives CASSPRSYEQYF.